This TCR beta chain was recorded in a study of blood T cell repertoires in COVID-19. The wider study: Sources were T cells, B-cell-depleted T cells, or PBMCs; the material itself was cDNA or gDNA.

TCRdb keeps only in-frame clones here, not all; method: immunoSEQ multiplex PCR. The sample includes around 86,000 clones, 87% of them seen just once. V was pared by 0 bases and J by 2 bases, with 5 bases between. Germline values: CDR1 MGHRA, CDR2 YSYEKL. CDR3 length equals 13 residues. The TCR sequence derives from a woman aged 80 or over with acute or convalescent COVID-19. Material for sequencing was peripheral blood. The chain uses TRBV4-1 and TRBJ2-7; D ambiguous. The CDR3 nucleotides read TGCGCCAGCAGCCAAGATCGAGCCTACGAGCAGTACTTC. Amino acid sequence: CASSQDRAYEQYF.